These 14 T cell receptor beta chains share one sample of origin, sequenced in a study of CD8 T cells in ankylosing spondylitis. MiXCR, applied by TCRdb to the 5' RACE reads, yields one record per CDR3 protein. Of roughly 7,500 distinct CDR3 sequences listed, roughly 8.7% are singletons. Sequenced input: blood, either unsorted or a sorted T cell fraction (not recorded which). The receptors shown here come from a male donor with ankylosing spondylitis or in good health (not recorded which).

Within the sample, this clonotype is medium-sized. The V call is TRBV9, the J call TRBJ2-3; 10 bases agree with TRBD2. This CDR3 is 16 amino acids long. V lost 4 bases to trimming and J lost 1 base; unmatched junction nucleotides: 6. CDR1 is SGDLS, CDR2 YYNGEE, per germline. The CDR3 DNA sequence: TGTGCCAGCAGCCCGAGCGGGGGGGCCGGCACAGATACGCAGTATTTT. As protein: CASSPSGGAGTDTQYF.

In its sample, this clonotype was seen a few times. V usage is TRBV9 and J usage is TRBJ2-2; D not certain. The V gene lost 5 bases and the J gene lost 3 bases, with 5 bases spanning the gap. Germline values: CDR1 SGDLS, CDR2 YYNGEE. CDR3 length: 12 residues. The CDR3 loop reads CASRAYTGELFF. The CDR3 bases are TGTGCCAGCAGAGCATACACCGGGGAGCTGTTTTTT. Combining the CDR3 with reference TRBV9 and TRBJ2-2 gives the whole variable domain DSGVTQTPKHLITATGQRVTLRCSPRSGDLSVYWYQQSLDQGLQFLIQYYNGEERAKGNILERFSAQQFPDLHSELNLSSLELGDSALYFCASRAYTGELFFGEGSRLTVL.

This clonotype appeared many times. The rearrangement uses TRBV9 and TRBJ2-1; 12 bases are shared with TRBD2. The CDR3 has 17 residues. V lost 4 bases, J lost 7 bases, and 12 bases stayed unmatched. Germline V gene sequence: CDR1 SGDLS, CDR2 YYNGEE. The CDR3 sequence: CASSPPSGRAFWNEQFF. The CDR3 bases are TGTGCCAGCAGCCCCCCTAGCGGGAGGGCCTTCTGGAATGAGCAGTTCTTC.

This clonotype has ten or more counts. The rearrangement links TRBV9 to TRBJ2-7; 7 bases align to TRBD2. The CDR3 is made up of 13 amino acids. The V gene's germline CDR1 is SGDLS and CDR2 YYNGEE. Trimming cost V 0 bases and J 6 bases; bases outside gene matches: 3. The CDR3 DNA is TGTGCCAGCAGCGTAGGTTCGGGGGGCGAGCAGTACGTC. This gives the protein CASSVGSGGEQYV.

This clonotype has ten or more counts. The CDR3 bases are TGTGCCAGCAGCGCTCTAGCGCCGGGCACAGATACGCAGTATTTT. Its translation is CASSALAPGTDTQYF. The rearrangement links TRBV9 to TRBJ2-3; a weak D match, TRBD2 (6 bases). The CDR3 sequence is 15 residues long. Trimming removed 3 bases at V and 1 base at J, with 12 bases between. Germline loops: CDR1 SGDLS, CDR2 YYNGEE.

This clonotype was seen ten or more times. The chain joins TRBV9 to TRBJ1-1, with D possibly being TRBD1 (5 bases). V was trimmed by 0 bases and J by 11 bases, leaving 14 bases between them. This CDR3 comprises 13 residues. The germline gives CDR1 SGDLS, CDR2 YYNGEE. CDR3: CASSVGDGKQAFF. The CDR3 bases are TGTGCCAGCAGCGTAGGGGACGGGAAGCAGGCTTTCTTT.

This clonotype was detected many times. The chain links TRBV9 to TRBJ2-6, with D perhaps matching TRBD2 (5 bases). Germline V CDR1 and CDR2: SGDLS, YYNGEE. The CDR3 consists of 15 residues. Trimming took 0 bases from V and 4 from J, leaving 8 bases between them. CDR3 coding DNA: TGTGCCAGCAGCGTAGCTACTAGGGGGGCCAACGTCCTGACTTTC. This encodes CASSVATRGANVLTF.

This clonotype was counted a few times. The chain couples TRBV9 to TRBJ2-3, with no clear D. The CDR3 consists of 16 residues. Trimming took 4 bases from V and 3 from J, leaving 18 bases between them. CDR1 and CDR2 (germline): SGDLS, YYNGEE. CDR3 nucleotide sequence: TGTGCCAGCAGCTGGGATACGGACGTGGGGACAGATACGCAGTATTTT. It yields the protein CASSWDTDVGTDTQYF.

This clonotype came up a few times. The chain recombines TRBV9 with TRBJ2-5; TRBD1 agrees at 8 bases. The CDR3 totals 16 residues. Per germline, CDR1 SGDLS and CDR2 YYNGEE. Trimming cost V 3 bases and J 3 bases; bases outside gene matches: 10. CDR3 in amino acids: CASSELPGQAEETQYF. CDR3 nucleotide sequence: TGTGCCAGCAGCGAACTTCCGGGACAGGCGGAAGAGACCCAGTACTTC.

This clonotype was observed many times. This sequence joins TRBV9 and TRBJ2-3; no reliable D call. The CDR3 is made up of 12 amino acids. CDR1 SGDLS and CDR2 YYNGEE come from the germline V gene. Deletions cut 1 base from V and 4 bases from J, with 4 bases between. The DNA for the CDR3 is TGTGCCAGCAGCGTACGCGCAGATACGCAGTATTTT. Its protein product is CASSVRADTQYF.

The chain joins TRBV9 to TRBJ1-2, with a possible D match to TRBD1 (6 bases). This CDR3 has 19 amino acids. From germline, CDR1 is SGDLS and CDR2 YYNGEE. V was cut by 4 bases and J by 0 bases, with 25 bases left in between. As DNA, the CDR3 is TGTGCCAGCAGCCCCCCCGGGTGGAACAGGGCCGAGACTAACTATGGCTACACCTTC. The encoded protein is CASSPPGWNRAETNYGYTF.

This clonotype has ten or more counts. This rearrangement joins TRBV9 to TRBJ2-5; D is ambiguous. Trimming cost V 3 bases and J 2 bases, with 11 bases left between them. This CDR3 is 14 amino acids long. Germline CDR1 SGDLS, CDR2 YYNGEE. In nucleotides, the CDR3 is TGTGCCAGCAGCGCGGACGGCCTTCAAGAGACCCAGTACTTC. Translation: CASSADGLQETQYF.

This clonotype was recorded at least ten times. The chain uses TRBV9 and TRBJ2-1; 9 bases are a match to TRBD1. CDR1 SGDLS and CDR2 YYNGEE come from the germline V gene. This CDR3 is built from 12 residues. V shed 3 bases, J shed 9 bases, and the junction held 1 base outside the gene matches. The CDR3 loop reads CASSGDRVEQFF. The DNA of the CDR3 is TGTGCCAGCAGCGGGGACAGGGTTGAGCAGTTCTTC.

This clonotype was found many times. The gene calls are TRBV9 and TRBJ1-2; perhaps TRBD1 as D (5 bases). V lost 4 bases, J lost 3 bases, and 16 bases lay in between. The CDR3 totals 15 residues. In germline, CDR1 is SGDLS, CDR2 YYNGEE. In DNA, the CDR3 is TGTGCCAGCAGCAACCGCGGGGCTCTCGACTATGGCTACACCTTC. Protein sequence: CASSNRGALDYGYTF.